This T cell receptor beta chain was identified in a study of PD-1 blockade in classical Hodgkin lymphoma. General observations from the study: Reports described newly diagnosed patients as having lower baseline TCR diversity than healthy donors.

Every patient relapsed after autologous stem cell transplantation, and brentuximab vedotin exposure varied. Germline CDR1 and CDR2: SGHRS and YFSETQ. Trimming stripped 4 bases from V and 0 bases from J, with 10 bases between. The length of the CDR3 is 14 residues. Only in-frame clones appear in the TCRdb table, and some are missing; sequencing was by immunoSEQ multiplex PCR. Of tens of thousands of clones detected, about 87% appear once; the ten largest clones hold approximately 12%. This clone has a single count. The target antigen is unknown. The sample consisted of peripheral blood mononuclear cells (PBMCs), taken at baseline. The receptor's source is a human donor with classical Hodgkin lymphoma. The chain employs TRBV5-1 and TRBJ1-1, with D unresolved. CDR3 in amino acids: CASSPGYMNTEAFF. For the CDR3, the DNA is TGCGCCAGCAGCCCAGGATACATGAACACTGAAGCTTTCTTT.